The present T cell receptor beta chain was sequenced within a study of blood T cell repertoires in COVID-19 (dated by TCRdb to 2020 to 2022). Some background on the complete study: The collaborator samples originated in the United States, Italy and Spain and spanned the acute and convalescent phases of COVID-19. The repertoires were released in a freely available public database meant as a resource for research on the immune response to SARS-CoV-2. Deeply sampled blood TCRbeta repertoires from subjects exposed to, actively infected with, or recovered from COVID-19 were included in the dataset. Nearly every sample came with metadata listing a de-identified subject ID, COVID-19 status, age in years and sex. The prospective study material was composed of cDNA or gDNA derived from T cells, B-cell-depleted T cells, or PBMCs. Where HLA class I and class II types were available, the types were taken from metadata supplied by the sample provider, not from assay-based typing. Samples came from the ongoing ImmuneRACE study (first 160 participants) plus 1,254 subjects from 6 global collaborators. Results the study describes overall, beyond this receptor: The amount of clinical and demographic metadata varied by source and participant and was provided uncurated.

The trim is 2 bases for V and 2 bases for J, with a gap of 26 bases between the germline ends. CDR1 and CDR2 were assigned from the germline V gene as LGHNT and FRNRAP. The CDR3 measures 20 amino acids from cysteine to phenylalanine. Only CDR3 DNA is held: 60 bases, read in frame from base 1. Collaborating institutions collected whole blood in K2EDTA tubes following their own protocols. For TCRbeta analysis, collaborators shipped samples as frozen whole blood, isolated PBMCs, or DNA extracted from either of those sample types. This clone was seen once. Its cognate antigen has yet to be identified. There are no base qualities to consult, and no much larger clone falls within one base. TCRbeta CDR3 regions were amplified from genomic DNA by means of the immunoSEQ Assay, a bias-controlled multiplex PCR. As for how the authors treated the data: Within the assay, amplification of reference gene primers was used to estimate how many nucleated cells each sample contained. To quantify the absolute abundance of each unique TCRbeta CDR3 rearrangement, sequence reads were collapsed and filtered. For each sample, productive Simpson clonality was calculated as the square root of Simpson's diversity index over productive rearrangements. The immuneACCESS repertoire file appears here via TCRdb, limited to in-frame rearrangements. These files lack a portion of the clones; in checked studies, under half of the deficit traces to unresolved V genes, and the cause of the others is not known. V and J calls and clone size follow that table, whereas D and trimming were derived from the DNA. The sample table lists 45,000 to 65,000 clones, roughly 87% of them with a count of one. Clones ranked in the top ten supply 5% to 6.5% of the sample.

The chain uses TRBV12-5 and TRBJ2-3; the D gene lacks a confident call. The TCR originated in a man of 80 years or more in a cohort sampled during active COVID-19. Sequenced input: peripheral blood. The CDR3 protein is CASGLPPVSRRRNFTDTQYF. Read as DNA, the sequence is TGTGCTAGTGGTTTGCCACCAGTATCGCGGAGACGAAACTTCACAGATACGCAGTATTTT. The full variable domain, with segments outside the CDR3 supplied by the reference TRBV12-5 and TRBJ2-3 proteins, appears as DARVTQTPRHKVTEMGQEVTMRCQPILGHNTVFWYRQTMMQGLELLAYFRNRAPLDDSGMPKDRFSAEMPDATLATLKIQPSEPRDSAVYFCASGLPPVSRRRNFTDTQYFGPGTRLTVL.